The next 19 T cell receptor beta chains were all read from a single sample in a study of T cell responses to AZD1222 COVID-19 vaccine. Clones were sequenced by immunoSEQ multiplex PCR, and TCRdb holds only the in-frame ones, with some missing. The sample consists of about 130,000 clones, 80% to 90% of them appearing once. Sequenced material: peripheral blood, taken 28 days after the second AZD1222 dose. The receptors were sampled from an adult who received the AZD1222 COVID-19 vaccine.

The chain uses TRBV6-5 and TRBJ2-7; D is uncertain. Germline V gives CDR1 MNHEY, CDR2 SVGAGI. Between the trimmed V and J ends, which lost 5 bases and 2 bases, there was a span of 4 bases. The CDR3 extends over 11 amino acids. The CDR3 here is CASSPAYEQYF. CDR3 coding DNA: TGTGCCAGCAGTCCTGCCTACGAGCAGTACTTC.

V is TRBV7-9 and J is TRBJ2-7; TRBD2 agrees at 8 bases. Germline V gene lookup returns CDR1 SEHNR and CDR2 FQNEAQ (reference sequence). The V and J ends lost 3 bases and 5 bases, in that order; junction bases with no gene match: 3. The CDR3 consists of 13 residues. The CDR3, as DNA: TGTGCCAGCAGCTTTTCCGGGGGGGACGAGCAGTACTTC. Translated: CASSFSGGDEQYF.

V gene TRBV6-5 combines with J gene TRBJ1-2; no firm D call. The V end lost 0 bases, the J end lost 7 bases, and 9 bases lay between the germline ends. This CDR3 comprises 13 residues. CDR1 and CDR2 from the germline V gene are MNHEY and SVGAGI. This chain's CDR3 is CASSYSGSGGYTF. The CDR3 DNA sequence: TGTGCCAGCAGTTACTCCGGATCCGGTGGCTACACCTTC.

This clone was seen just once. The rearrangement joins TRBV18 to TRBJ2-3; 10 bases map to TRBD1. V lost 3 bases to trimming and J lost 13 bases; unmatched junction nucleotides: 13. In germline, CDR1 is KGHSH, CDR2 LQKENI. The CDR3 is 15 amino acids. This chain's CDR3 is CASSPPTGQGGPEYF. CDR3 in DNA: TGTGCCAGCTCACCCCCGACCGGACAGGGGGGCCCAGAGTATTTT.

This clone appeared a single time. The chain is built from TRBV5-1 and TRBJ2-7; 9 nucleotides align to TRBD2. The CDR3 sequence is 17 residues long. Trimming removed 0 bases from V and 2 bases from J; junction bases left unmatched: 9. Germline-derived CDR1 and CDR2 are SGHRS and YFSETQ. The CDR3 sequence: CASSLGTGTSRTYEQYF. CDR3 nucleotide sequence: TGCGCCAGCAGCTTGGGAACCGGGACTAGCAGAACCTACGAGCAGTACTTC.

The chain joins TRBV30 to TRBJ2-7; a weak D match, TRBD1 (5 bases). Trimming cost V 2 bases and J 6 bases, with 14 bases left between them. Germline assignment: CDR1 GTSNPN and CDR2 SVGIG (reference sequence). CDR3 length: 13 amino acids. CDR3 DNA: TGTGCCTGGAGTCAGGGCAGCCTACTCGAGCAGTACTTC. Amino acids: CAWSQGSLLEQYF.

This clone was detected once. The V and J genes are TRBV3-1 (or the pseudogene TRBV3-2) and TRBJ1-3; D is unresolved. The CDR3 spans 15 residues. CDR1 LGHDT and CDR2 YNNKEL come from the germline V gene (reference sequence). V was shortened by 1 base and J by 0 bases, with 7 bases between the two germline ends. CDR3 in DNA: TGTGCCAGCAGCCAAGGGCAGGCCTCTGGAAACACCATATATTTT. Protein: CASSQGQASGNTIYF.

This chain joins TRBV2 and TRBJ1-2; TRBD1 agrees at 7 bases. In germline, CDR1 is SNHLY, CDR2 FYNNEI. The CDR3 has 14 residues. V was pared by 5 bases and J by 2 bases, with 5 bases of the junction left unmatched. CDR3 in amino acids: CASSQMGQNYGYTF. The DNA for the CDR3 is TGTGCCAGCAGTCAAATGGGACAGAACTATGGCTACACCTTC.

The table lists this clone with a count of one. This sequence joins TRBV3-1 (or the pseudogene TRBV3-2) and TRBJ1-6, with D possibly TRBD1 on 5 matching bases. Germline loops: CDR1 LGHDT, CDR2 YNNKEL (reference sequence). The CDR3 runs 15 residues. With 0 bases removed from V and 10 bases from J, the gap between germline ends came to 13 bases. The CDR3 bases are TGTGCCAGCAGCCAAGACGGGACGGTGGTCTCACCCCTCCACTTT. Protein sequence: CASSQDGTVVSPLHF.

This chain connects TRBV7-2 to TRBJ1-2; D remains ambiguous. The germline V and J ends were trimmed by 1 base and 8 bases, with 14 bases remaining between them. CDR1 SGHTA and CDR2 FQGNSA come from the germline V gene. The CDR3 has 14 amino acids. The CDR3 nucleotides are TGTGCCAGCAGCTTAGTGGGTAGCAGTCCGGGCTACACCTTC. Translated, it gives CASSLVGSSPGYTF. Combining the CDR3 with reference TRBV7-2 and TRBJ1-2 gives the whole variable domain GAGVSQSPSNKVTEKGKDVELRCDPISGHTALYWYRQSLGQGLEFLIYFQGNSAPDKSGLPSDRFSAERTGGSVSTLTIQRTQQEDSAVYLCASSLVGSSPGYTFGSGTRLTVV.

With regard to this clone: Additional DNA sequences in this sample encode the identical CDR3. V usage is TRBV5-1 and J usage is TRBJ1-1, with 7 bases matching TRBD1. This CDR3 region has 13 residues. Germline V gives CDR1 SGHRS, CDR2 YFSETQ. After removal of 4 bases from V and 5 bases from J, the junction contained 5 bases not matched to a gene. CDR3 nucleotides: TGCGCCAGCAGCCTCGACAGGGCGACTGAAGCTTTCTTT. Protein sequence: CASSLDRATEAFF. Supplemented by reference TRBV5-1 and TRBJ1-1, the full variable domain reads KAGVTQTPRYLIKTRGQQVTLSCSPISGHRSVSWYQQTPGQGLQFLFEYFSETQRNKGNFPGRFSGRQFSNSRSEMNVSTLELGDSALYLCASSLDRATEAFFGQGTRLTVV.

The V gene is TRBV11-1, the J gene TRBJ2-5; 12 positions agree with TRBD2. Germline V gives CDR1 SGHAT, CDR2 FQDESV (reference sequence). The CDR3 consists of 15 residues. Trimming cost V 6 bases and J 4 bases; bases outside gene matches: 6. CDR3 loop: CASSLAGGFGETQYF. In DNA, the CDR3 is TGTGCCAGCAGTCTAGCGGGAGGGTTCGGAGAGACCCAGTACTTC.

This clone showed up just a few times. J is TRBJ1-1 and V is TRBV10-3; perhaps TRBD1 as D (5 bases). There are 13 residues in the CDR3. V lost 10 bases to trimming and J lost 1 base, with 13 bases between them. Germline values: CDR1 ENHRY, CDR2 SYGVKD. The CDR3 DNA follows: TGTGCCACCTGGGGCGGGACGAACACTGAAGCTTTCTTT. This gives the protein CATWGGTNTEAFF.

The rearrangement joins TRBV10-1 to TRBJ1-2; maybe TRBD1 (6 bases). This CDR3 has 13 amino acids. V was trimmed by 6 bases and J by 9 bases, leaving 17 bases between them. Germline V CDR1 and CDR2: WNHNN, SYGVQD (reference sequence). The CDR3 DNA reads as TGCGCCAGCAGCCCAGACAGGTCTGGGAGCTACACCTTC. This sequence encodes CASSPDRSGSYTF.

The chain has TRBV28 and TRBJ1-4, with D perhaps matching TRBD1 (5 bases). Germline CDR1 reads MDHEN; CDR2 reads SYDVKM. Trimming removed 5 bases at V and 3 bases at J, with 13 bases between. This CDR3 region has 15 residues. CDR3 protein: CASSPPGGSNEKLFF. CDR3 coding DNA: TGTGCCAGCAGTCCCCCCGGGGGGTCTAATGAAAAACTGTTTTTT. The complete variable domain, with remaining parts taken from reference TRBV28 and TRBJ1-4, reads DVKVTQSSRYLVKRTGEKVFLECVQDMDHENMFWYRQDPGLGLRLIYFSYDVKMKEKGDIPEGYSVSREKKERFSLILESASTNQTSMYLCASSPPGGSNEKLFFGSGTQLSVL.

In its sample, this clone was seen a few times. The gene calls are TRBV6-5 and TRBJ1-1; TRBD1 matches 7 bases. This CDR3 contains 15 residues. J gave up 1 base and V 1 base, and 3 bases lay outside the gene matches. Germline V lookup: CDR1 MNHEY, CDR2 SVGAGI. CDR3 region: CASSYFGTENTEAFF. CDR3 bases: TGTGCCAGCAGTTACTTCGGGACAGAGAACACTGAAGCTTTCTTT.

The genes are TRBV5-5 and TRBJ2-7; D not certain. Trimming pared 5 bases from V and 2 bases from J, leaving 17 bases between. CDR1 is SGHKS, CDR2 YYEKEE, per germline (reference sequence). This CDR3 is 15 amino acids long. CDR3 region: CASRPQITGTYEQYF. The CDR3 bases are TGTGCCAGCAGACCTCAGATCACCGGAACCTACGAGCAGTACTTC.

With regard to this clone: The same CDR3 also results from other DNA sequences found in this sample. The chain has TRBV3-1 (or the pseudogene TRBV3-2) and TRBJ1-3; TRBD1 agrees at 7 bases. V was pared by 4 bases and J by 2 bases, with 2 bases of the junction left unmatched. The CDR3 extends over 14 amino acids. CDR1 is LGHDT and CDR2 is YNNKEL in the germline V gene (reference sequence). The DNA for the CDR3 is TGTGCCAGCAGCCGACAGGGTGCTGGAAACACCATATATTTT. Translated: CASSRQGAGNTIYF.

V usage is TRBV2 and J usage is TRBJ2-3; the match to TRBD1 covers 10 bases. The trim removed 8 bases at V and 4 bases at J, leaving 3 bases unmatched. Germline V CDR1 and CDR2: SNHLY, FYNNEI. The CDR3 consists of 13 residues. CDR3 nucleotides: TGTGCCAGCCGGGACAGGGGCCCAGATACGCAGTATTTT. Translating gives CASRDRGPDTQYF.